This TCR beta chain emerged from a study of blood T cell repertoires in COVID-19. In the case of this clone: The junction departs from germline at one end; a sequencing error may be responsible.

The method was immunoSEQ multiplex PCR; TCRdb's version includes in-frame clones alone and lacks a portion of them. Of some 100,000 clones in the sample, approximately 91% were seen once. This CDR3 has 19 residues. CDR1 is MDHEN, CDR2 SYDVKM, per germline. The source material was peripheral blood. The sequence was collected from a man between 60 and 75 years old with acute or convalescent COVID-19. The V call is TRBV28, the J call TRBJ2-7; 13 bases align to TRBD2. The CDR3 protein is CATSTRGRLAGGHPYEQYF. The CDR3 region has the DNA TGTGCCACCAGTACCCGGGGCCGACTAGCGGGAGGCCACCCCTACGAGCAGTACTTC.